This T cell receptor (beta chain) derives from a study of cytomegalovirus exposure and HLA in healthy donors. PCR used 60 Vbeta primers and 13 Jbeta primers. Clones were sequenced by immunoSEQ multiplex PCR, and TCRdb holds only the in-frame ones, with some missing. The sample holds about 200,000 clones, about 77% seen once. With regard to this clone: Its matching antigen is unknown.

The study's findings and limits: The study flagged roughly 150 TCR beta chains as cytomegalovirus-associated.

V lost 0 bases and J lost 3, with 17 bases in between. CDR3 length equals 17 residues. From germline, CDR1 is MNHEY and CDR2 SMNVEV (reference sequence). This sequence joins TRBV27 and TRBJ1-1; D gene unclear. The receptor was derived from a woman aged 25 to 39 in good health and CMV-seronegative. Sequencing was performed on PBMCs. The DNA of the CDR3 is TGTGCCAGCAGTTTATCCCAGGTGGTTCTGGGCGACACTGAAGCTTTCTTT. Translated, it gives CASSLSQVVLGDTEAFF.